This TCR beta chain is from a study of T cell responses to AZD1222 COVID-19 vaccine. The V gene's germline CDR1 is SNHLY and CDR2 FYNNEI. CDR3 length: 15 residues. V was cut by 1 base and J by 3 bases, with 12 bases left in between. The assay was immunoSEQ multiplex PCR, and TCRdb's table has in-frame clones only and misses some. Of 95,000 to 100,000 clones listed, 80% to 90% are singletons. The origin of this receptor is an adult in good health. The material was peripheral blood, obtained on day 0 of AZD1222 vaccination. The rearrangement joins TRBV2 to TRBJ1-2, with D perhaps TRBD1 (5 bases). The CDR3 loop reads CASSEGGGVDYGYTF. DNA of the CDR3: TGTGCCAGCAGTGAAGGAGGAGGGGTAGACTATGGCTACACCTTC.